The rows below give T cell receptor beta chains drawn from one sample of a study of siplizumab effects on memory and regulatory T cells. The assay was immunoSEQ multiplex PCR, and TCRdb's table has in-frame clones only and misses some. The repertoire holds around 110,000 clones, with roughly 94% as singletons. Sequenced: non-Treg CD4+ T cells sorted from blood. These receptors all stem from a human donor in good health. Each CDR3 is given with its conserved first and last residue. The D gene is left open where the match is weak. Rows may omit the clone size; those that give it use once, few, many or a size class.

j_call: TRBJ2-1
clone_size: -
d_call: TRBD2
v_call: TRBV29-1
cdr3_nt: TGCAGCGTTTTAGCGGGCTACAATGAGCAGTTCTTC
cdr3_aa: CSVLAGYNEQFF

j_call: TRBJ1-2
clone_size: -
d_call: TRBD1
v_call: TRBV2
cdr3_nt: TGTGCCAGCACGGGACAGATTACTATCTCCTTC
cdr3_aa: CASTGQITISF

j_call: TRBJ2-7
clone_size: -
d_call: TRBD2
v_call: TRBV4-1
cdr3_nt: TGCGCCAGCAGCGGTGGCGGGAGCTCCTACGAGCAGTACTTC
cdr3_aa: CASSGGGSSYEQYF

j_call: TRBJ2-1
clone_size: -
d_call: TRBD2
v_call: TRBV11-2
cdr3_nt: TGTGCCAGCAGCCATGGACTAGCGGGTAACAATGAGCAGTTCTTC
cdr3_aa: CASSHGLAGNNEQFF

j_call: TRBJ2-7
clone_size: -
d_call: -
v_call: TRBV10-3
cdr3_nt: TGTGCCATCTGGGGTGGGAGAGAGGGCTACGAGCAGTACTTC
cdr3_aa: CAIWGGREGYEQYF

j_call: TRBJ2-3
clone_size: -
d_call: TRBD2
v_call: TRBV2
cdr3_nt: TGTGCCAGCAGTGTAGCGGGAGTTCTCACAGATACGCAGTATTTT
cdr3_aa: CASSVAGVLTDTQYF

j_call: TRBJ2-5
clone_size: -
d_call: -
v_call: TRBV2
cdr3_nt: TGTGCCAGCAGGAACACAGAGCAGGAGACCCAGTACTTC
cdr3_aa: CASRNTEQETQYF

j_call: TRBJ2-3
clone_size: once
d_call: -
v_call: TRBV2
cdr3_nt: TGTGCCAGCAGCCTCCTGCTAGCTAGCACAGATACGCAGTATTTT
cdr3_aa: CASSLLLASTDTQYF

j_call: TRBJ1-2
clone_size: once
d_call: -
v_call: TRBV7-3
cdr3_nt: TGTGCCAGCAGCTTCGGGGCACAGAACTATGGCTACACCTTC
cdr3_aa: CASSFGAQNYGYTF

j_call: TRBJ2-7
clone_size: -
d_call: TRBD1
v_call: TRBV27
cdr3_nt: TGTGCCAGCAGTTTTAAGGGGGCGACCTACGAGCAGTACTTC
cdr3_aa: CASSFKGATYEQYF

j_call: TRBJ2-3
clone_size: -
d_call: TRBD2
v_call: TRBV7-7
cdr3_nt: TGTGCTAGCAGCTTAATAGCGGGAGGCACAGATACGCAGTATTTT
cdr3_aa: CASSLIAGGTDTQYF

j_call: TRBJ2-3
clone_size: -
d_call: TRBD1
v_call: TRBV7-9
cdr3_nt: TGTGCCAGCAGCTCGATGACAGGGGAGGATACGCAGTATTTT
cdr3_aa: CASSSMTGEDTQYF

j_call: TRBJ1-4
clone_size: -
d_call: -
v_call: TRBV11-1
cdr3_nt: TGTGCCAGCAGCCCCCGCCCCGCAACTAATGAAAAACTGTTTTTT
cdr3_aa: CASSPRPATNEKLFF

j_call: TRBJ1-5
clone_size: -
d_call: -
v_call: TRBV19
cdr3_nt: TGTGCCAGTAAAGGCTGGGGTGAGGGGTTTAATCAGCCCCAGCATTTT
cdr3_aa: CASKGWGEGFNQPQHF

j_call: TRBJ1-4
clone_size: -
d_call: -
v_call: TRBV5-1
cdr3_nt: TGCGCCAGCAGCTTGGGGCTGGAGGAAAAACTGTTTTTT
cdr3_aa: CASSLGLEEKLFF

j_call: TRBJ2-1
clone_size: -
d_call: TRBD2
v_call: TRBV5-4
cdr3_nt: TGTGCCAGCAGCTCGGGACTAGCGGGAAACAATGAGCAGTTCTTC
cdr3_aa: CASSSGLAGNNEQFF

j_call: TRBJ2-5
clone_size: -
d_call: -
v_call: TRBV4-1
cdr3_nt: TGCGCCAGCAGCCAAGGGAAGGTGTACCAAGAGACCCAGTACTTC
cdr3_aa: CASSQGKVYQETQYF

j_call: TRBJ2-5
clone_size: -
d_call: TRBD2
v_call: TRBV11-1
cdr3_nt: TGTGCCAGCAGCCTCCGACTAGCGGGGGTACAAGAGACCCAGTACTTC
cdr3_aa: CASSLRLAGVQETQYF

j_call: TRBJ2-3
clone_size: few
d_call: -
v_call: TRBV4-2
cdr3_nt: TGTGCCAGCAGCCTTTTCTCCCAGGGCGGAACTAGCACAGATACGCAGTATTTT
cdr3_aa: CASSLFSQGGTSTDTQYF

j_call: TRBJ2-3
clone_size: -
d_call: -
v_call: TRBV18
cdr3_nt: TGTGCCAGCTCACCAGGGACGTCGACAGATACGCAGTATTTT
cdr3_aa: CASSPGTSTDTQYF

j_call: TRBJ1-1
clone_size: -
d_call: -
v_call: TRBV6-5
cdr3_nt: TGTGCCAGCAGTTACGGAAGGAGGGTGGACACTGAAGCTTTCTTT
cdr3_aa: CASSYGRRVDTEAFF

j_call: TRBJ1-5
clone_size: -
d_call: -
v_call: TRBV7-8
cdr3_nt: TGTGCCAGCAGCTTCAGTAGCAATCAGCCCCAGCATTTT
cdr3_aa: CASSFSSNQPQHF

j_call: TRBJ2-1
clone_size: -
d_call: TRBD1
v_call: TRBV5-5
cdr3_nt: TGTGCCAGCAGCTTGGCGCAGGGGGCGACATGGCAGTTCTTC
cdr3_aa: CASSLAQGATWQFF

j_call: TRBJ2-7
clone_size: -
d_call: TRBD2
v_call: TRBV7-2
cdr3_nt: TGTGCCAGCAGCTTAGCGAAAGGACTCGCGGGAGACTACGAGCAGTACTTC
cdr3_aa: CASSLAKGLAGDYEQYF

j_call: TRBJ2-2
clone_size: -
d_call: TRBD2
v_call: TRBV9
cdr3_nt: TGTGCCAGCAGCGTTCTTAGCGGGAGGAACACCGGGGAGCTGTTTTTT
cdr3_aa: CASSVLSGRNTGELFF

j_call: TRBJ1-4
clone_size: -
d_call: TRBD1
v_call: TRBV7-3
cdr3_nt: TGTGCCAGCAGCCCCGGGACAGGGGCCCCCTTTGAACTGTTTTTT
cdr3_aa: CASSPGTGAPFELFF

j_call: TRBJ2-2
clone_size: -
d_call: -
v_call: TRBV6-1
cdr3_nt: TGTGCCAGCAGCGTCACCGGGGAGCTGTTTTTT
cdr3_aa: CASSVTGELFF

j_call: TRBJ2-7
clone_size: -
d_call: TRBD1
v_call: TRBV18
cdr3_nt: TGTGCCAGCTCACCTAGGACAGGGGGCGAAGAGCAGTACTTC
cdr3_aa: CASSPRTGGEEQYF